The rows below give T cell receptor beta chains drawn from one sample of a study of CXCR3-negative and CXCR3-positive naive CD8 T cells. TCRdb re-called the 5' RACE reads; one entry per CDR3 protein, DNA not given. This table holds about 120,000 distinct CDR3 sequences. The sequenced sample was naive CXCR3- CD8+ T cells from blood. Receptors originate from a human donor in good health. Some clones in this sample may be carry-over from other donors' samples. The CDR3 runs from the conserved cysteine through the conserved F or W. Each record gives: V gene, CDR3 length, J gene, CDR3 protein.

TRBV5-6	14	TRBJ2-7	CASSLGTSGYEQYF
TRBV5-1	16	TRBJ2-1	CASSLAASGSYNEQFF
TRBV19	14	TRBJ2-7	CASSIRDPHNEQYF
TRBV20-1	16	TRBJ2-3	CSARDWPGLGTDTQYF
TRBV28	15	TRBJ2-1	CASSLPGLAINEQFF
TRBV7-8	16	TRBJ2-2	CASSPTIAGSTGELFF
TRBV29-1	15	TRBJ2-7	CSVGPGQGISYEQYF
TRBV28	15	TRBJ2-7	CASSTPRGRLYEQYF
TRBV9	15	TRBJ1-1	CASSVWGQLNTEAFF
TRBV12-3/TRBV12-4	16	TRBJ2-3	CASSLLASGRGDTQYF
TRBV29-1	12	TRBJ2-1	CSVDAGYNEQFF
TRBV5-4	16	TRBJ2-7	CASSPPMDSSSYEQYF
TRBV5-1	13	TRBJ1-1	CASSTGSGTEAFF
TRBV7-9	19	TRBJ2-5	CASSFPYSPGRDPPETQYF
TRBV5-1	16	TRBJ2-1	CASSWDQRERYNEQFF
TRBV18	15	TRBJ1-1	CASSPLRTGGTEAFF
TRBV9	13	TRBJ1-3	CASSGYSGNTIYF
TRBV12-3/TRBV12-4	18	TRBJ2-1	CASSLVAGSGRRYYEQFF
TRBV6-2/TRBV6-3	16	TRBJ2-1	CASNDRPGQGLYEQFF
TRBV29-1	12	TRBJ2-2	CSVIRVGGELFF
TRBV14	14	TRBJ2-2	CASSGTVNTGELFF
TRBV9	12	TRBJ2-1	CASSVLGGEQFF
TRBV5-1	17	TRBJ2-1	CASSPKGVAGVRNEQFF
TRBV28	15	TRBJ2-3	CASERGSVWTDTQYF
TRBV29-1	14	TRBJ2-5	CSVEALGGGETQYF
TRBV4-3	16	TRBJ2-7	CASSQDVYQRSYEQYF
TRBV5-1	17	TRBJ1-1	CASSLPRQGSMNTEAFF
TRBV7-2	14	TRBJ1-2	CASSEDRGTYGYTF
TRBV29-1	16	TRBJ2-1	CSVEGGTLFSYNEQFF
TRBV7-9	15	TRBJ2-7	CASSLAGPLSYEQYF
TRBV10-1	13	TRBJ1-1	CASSGRDSAEAFF
TRBV6-5	13	TRBJ2-6	CASGISGANVLTF
TRBV29-1	12	TRBJ2-4	CSVDFDKNIQYF
TRBV29-1	14	TRBJ2-7	CSVDRTGGDYEQYF
TRBV7-2	15	TRBJ2-6	CASLTGTSGANVLTF
TRBV24-1	13	TRBJ2-1	CATSDHHGNEQFF
TRBV29-1	14	TRBJ1-1	CSVDRQGLNTEAFF
TRBV18	16	TRBJ2-1	CASSPSSRQGWNEQFF
TRBV7-9	17	TRBJ1-4	CASSLRTQGAPNEKLFF
TRBV12-2	19	TRBJ2-4	CASRSPGQGASHAKNIQYF
TRBV15	17	TRBJ1-3	CATSGGAGTDSGNTIYF
TRBV3-1	16	TRBJ2-7	CASSPRSGGVPYEQYF
TRBV7-9	16	TRBJ2-7	CASSLVVPRGSYEQYF
TRBV23-1	16	TRBJ2-1	CASSQSDRGRVVEQFF
TRBV7-9	13	TRBJ2-1	CASSRGGQNEQFF
TRBV7-9	15	TRBJ2-7	CASSLPRQGAYEQYF
TRBV5-1	14	TRBJ2-5	CASSLGQVQETQYF
TRBV30	16	TRBJ2-2	CAWSADVGRRTGELFF
TRBV28	15	TRBJ2-7	CASSFSGQGAREQYF
TRBV28	15	TRBJ2-1	CASSLELKTYNEQFF
TRBV3-1	15	TRBJ2-5	CASSQVEAGEETQYF
TRBV19	16	TRBJ2-4	CASSIGSGVAKNIQYF
TRBV28	15	TRBJ1-1	CASSFRGVRDTEAFF
TRBV6-1	15	TRBJ2-7	CASSESRVGAYEQYF
TRBV7-2	17	TRBJ2-7	CASSAGLADDPWGEQYF
TRBV27	15	TRBJ2-7	CASSWSGRRSYEQYF
TRBV29-1	11	TRBJ1-1	CSVVAGTEAFF